This T cell receptor (beta chain) was documented in a study of T cells in Graves' hyperthyroidism and ophthalmopathy. About the research overall: Peripheral blood was secured at the point of initial diagnosis, before any treatment.

This clonotype was detected ten times or more. The V gene lost 5 bases and the J gene lost 9 bases, with 19 bases spanning the gap. This CDR3 has 14 amino acids. The germline CDR1 and CDR2 sequences are SGHDN and FVKESK. Patients were excluded because of uncontrolled infection, other autoimmune disease, pregnancy or lactation. The CDR3 regions of TCR beta were amplified from RNA transcripts. HTBI primers were employed in a first-round RT-PCR of the TCR CDR3. MiXCR, applied by TCRdb to the multiplex PCR reads, yields one record per CDR3 protein. This sample has over 300,000 distinct CDR3 sequences, with roughly 13% found just once.

Sequenced sample: blood. The source of this sequence is a woman aged 55-70 years with Graves' hyperthyroidism. The rearrangement links TRBV14 to TRBJ1-1, with D possibly TRBD1 on 5 matching bases. Written as DNA, the CDR3 is TGTGCCAGCAGCAGGCAAGGGGACCGTACAAAAGCTTTCTTT. Translation gives CASSRQGDRTKAFF. Full variable domain (outside the CDR3, taken from reference TRBV14 and TRBJ1-1): EAGVTQFPSHSVIEKGQTVTLRCDPISGHDNLYWYRRVMGKEIKFLLHFVKESKQDESGMPNNRFLAERTGGTYSTLKVQPAELEDSGVYFCASSRQGDRTKAFFGQGTRLTVV.